This T cell receptor (beta chain) emerged from a study of blood T cell repertoires in COVID-19. Study-wide context: PBMCs, B-cell-depleted T cells, or T cells provided the cDNA or gDNA that made up the material.

Germline loops: CDR1 MDHEN, CDR2 SYDVKM. This CDR3 comprises 15 residues. V dropped 6 bases and J dropped 4 bases, with 18 bases sitting between them. Participants had their cohort set by participant-reported clinical history. As handled by the study authors: It was from reference gene primer amplification that nucleated cell counts were estimated. Generated by immunoSEQ multiplex PCR, the TCRdb table keeps only in-frame clones and is missing some. Clone size and the V and J calls come from that table; the DNA yielded D and trimming. The table lists more than 300,000 clones, 92% of them singletons. The chain joins TRBV28 to TRBJ1-2; D may be TRBD1 (5 bases). Sequencing input: PBMCs or T cells enriched from blood (not recorded which). The TCR comes from a young woman who had recovered from COVID-19. Written as DNA, the CDR3 is TGTGCCAGCAGCACACCCCTCAGGGCATCCTATGGCTACACCTTC. Translating it yields CASSTPLRASYGYTF.